This T cell receptor beta chain was identified during a study of blood T cell repertoires in COVID-19. Study information: Researchers got acute and convalescent COVID-19 samples from the United States, Italy and Spain. T cells, B-cell-depleted T cells, or PBMCs provided the cDNA or gDNA that served as material.

As handled by the study authors: How many nucleated cells were present was estimated from reference gene primer amplification. The assay was immunoSEQ multiplex PCR, and TCRdb's table has in-frame clones only and misses some. That table gives V, J and clone size, and the DNA gave D and trimming. Here the sample spans 70,000 to 80,000 clones, roughly 80% being singletons. The ends lost 4 bases at V and 0 bases at J; junction bases unmatched: 7. Per the germline V gene, CDR1 is MNHNS and CDR2 is SASEGT. This CDR3 has 17 residues. The sequenced sample consisted of peripheral blood. The chain employs TRBV6-1 and TRBJ2-2; 8 bases are shared with TRBD1. The receptor was derived from a human donor in a cohort sampled during active COVID-19. In DNA, the CDR3 is TGTGCCAGCAGTGCCCTTAGGACAGGGACGAACACCGGGGAGCTGTTTTTT. Protein sequence: CASSALRTGTNTGELFF.